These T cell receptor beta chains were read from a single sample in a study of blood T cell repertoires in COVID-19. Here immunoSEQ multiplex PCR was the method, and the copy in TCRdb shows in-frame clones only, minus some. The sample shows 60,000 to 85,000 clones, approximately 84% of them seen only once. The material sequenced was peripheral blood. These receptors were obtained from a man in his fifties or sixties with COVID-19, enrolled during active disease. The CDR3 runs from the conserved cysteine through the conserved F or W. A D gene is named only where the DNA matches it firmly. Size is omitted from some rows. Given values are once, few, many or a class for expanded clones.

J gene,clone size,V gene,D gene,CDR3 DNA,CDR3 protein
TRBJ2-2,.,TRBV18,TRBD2,TGTGCCAGCTCCCAACAGACCACAGCGGGGGTCAACACCGGGGAGCTGTTTTTT,CASSQQTTAGVNTGELFF
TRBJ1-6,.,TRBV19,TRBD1,TGTGCCAGTCGCGGAACAGGGGGATATTCACCCCTCCACTTT,CASRGTGGYSPLHF
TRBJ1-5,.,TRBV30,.,TGTGCCTGGAGCAGATATAGCAATCAGCCCCAGCATTTT,CAWSRYSNQPQHF
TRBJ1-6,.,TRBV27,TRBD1,TGTGCCAGCAGTTCAGAACAGGGGGCCGGTTCACCCCTCCACTTT,CASSSEQGAGSPLHF
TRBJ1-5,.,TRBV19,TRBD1,TGTGCCAGTAGTATTGGGGCAGGGGGTCAGCCCCAGCATTTT,CASSIGAGGQPQHF
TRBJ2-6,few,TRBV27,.,TGTGCCAGCCTCTCTGGGGCCAACGTCCTGACTTTC,CASLSGANVLTF
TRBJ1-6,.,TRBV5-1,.,TGCGCCAGCAGCTTCTCGGGACAATATAATTCACCCCTCCACTTT,CASSFSGQYNSPLHF
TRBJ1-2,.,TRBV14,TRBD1,TGTGCCAGCAGACTGACAGGGTCGGGCTATGGCTACACCTTC,CASRLTGSGYGYTF
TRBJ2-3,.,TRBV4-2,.,TGTGCCAGCAGCCCTTCAGACTCGGGGGATACGCAGTATTTT,CASSPSDSGDTQYF
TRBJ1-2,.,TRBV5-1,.,TGCGCCAGCAGCACCGACAGGTCGAGCTACACCTTC,CASSTDRSSYTF
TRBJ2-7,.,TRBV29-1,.,TGCAGCGTTCTCACAGGGTGGGAGCAGTACTTC,CSVLTGWEQYF
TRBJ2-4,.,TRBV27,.,TGTGCCAGCTGGGGAGGAAAGAACATTCAGTACTTC,CASWGGKNIQYF
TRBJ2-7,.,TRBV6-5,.,TGTGCCAGCTACCCTCAGGGTACCTACGAGCAGTACTTC,CASYPQGTYEQYF
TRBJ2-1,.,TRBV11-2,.,TGTGCCAGCAGCTCGGACTGGCGGGAGCAGTTCTTC,CASSSDWREQFF
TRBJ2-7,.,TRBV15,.,TGTGCCACCAGCAGAGATCGGAGCTACGAGCAGTACTTC,CATSRDRSYEQYF
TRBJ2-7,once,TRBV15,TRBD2,TGTGCCACCAGCAGGGAGACTAGCAGCGCCTACGAGCAGTACTTC,CATSRETSSAYEQYF
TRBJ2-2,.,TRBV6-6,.,TGTGCCAGTAGGGGAGGAGATCCCGGGGAGCTGTTTTTT,CASRGGDPGELFF
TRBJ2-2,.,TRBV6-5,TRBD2,TGTGCCAGCAGTTACGCTCTAGCGGGGATCACCGGGGAGCTGTTTTTT,CASSYALAGITGELFF
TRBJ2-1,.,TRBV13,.,TGTGCCAGCAGCCCTCAGGGAGGCACCTACAATGAGCAGTTCTTC,CASSPQGGTYNEQFF
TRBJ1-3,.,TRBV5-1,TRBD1,TGCGCCAGCAGCATTGGGACAGGGGGATCGTCTGGAAACACCATATATTTT,CASSIGTGGSSGNTIYF
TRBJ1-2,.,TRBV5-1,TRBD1,TGCGCCAGCCGGACAGGGGGCGCAGATGGCTACACCTTC,CASRTGGADGYTF
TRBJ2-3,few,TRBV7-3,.,TGTGCCAGCAGCTACCAGGGAGGCGAGGCAGATACGCAGTATTTT,CASSYQGGEADTQYF
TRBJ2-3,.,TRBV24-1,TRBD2,TGTGCCACCAGTGAAGAAGGACAGCCGGGACTAGCGCTAACAGATACGCAGTATTTT,CATSEEGQPGLALTDTQYF
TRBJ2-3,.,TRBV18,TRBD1,TGTGCCAGCTCACCACCTCGACCAGGGGGCATGAGTGAGTATTTT,CASSPPRPGGMSEYF
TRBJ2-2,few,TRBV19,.,TGTGCCAGTACTCGGAGGGCCGACCCCGGGGAGCTGTTTTTT,CASTRRADPGELFF
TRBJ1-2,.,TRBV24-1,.,TGTGCCACCAGTGATTTTGCCGGGACACAGGGCGGCTACACCTTC,CATSDFAGTQGGYTF
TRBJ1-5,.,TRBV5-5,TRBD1,TGTGCCAGCAGCCGACAGGGGCCGTCCAATCAGCCCCAGCATTTT,CASSRQGPSNQPQHF
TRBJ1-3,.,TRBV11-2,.,TGTGCCAGCAGCTTAGAAGGGGAAGGAAACACCATATATTTT,CASSLEGEGNTIYF
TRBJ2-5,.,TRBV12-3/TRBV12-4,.,TGTGCCAGCAGTTTTGAGGAGACCCAGTACTTC,CASSFEETQYF
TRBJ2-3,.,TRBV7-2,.,TGTGCCAGCAGCTCATTAGGAGGAGATACGCAGTATTTT,CASSSLGGDTQYF
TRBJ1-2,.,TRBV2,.,TGTGCCAGCAGTGATACAGTCTTTAGCTATGGCTACACCTTC,CASSDTVFSYGYTF
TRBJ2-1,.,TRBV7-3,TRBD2,TGTGCCAGCAGCTATAGCGGGGGCACCAGGAATGAGCAGTTCTTC,CASSYSGGTRNEQFF
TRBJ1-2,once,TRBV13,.,TGTGCCAGCAGCCCATCCTTGGGGCATTTCAACTATGGCTACACCTTC,CASSPSLGHFNYGYTF
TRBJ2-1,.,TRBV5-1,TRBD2,TGCGCCAGCAGCTCAGCGGGAGACTCCTACAATGAGCAGTTCTTC,CASSSAGDSYNEQFF
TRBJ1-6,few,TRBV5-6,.,TGTGCCAGCAGCTTGACAGGGTCGTCACCCCTCCACTTT,CASSLTGSSPLHF
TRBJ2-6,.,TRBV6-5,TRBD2,TGTGCCACCACAACCGGGGGGGCTGGGGCCAACGTCCTGACTTTC,CATTTGGAGANVLTF